These 22 T cell receptor beta chains originate from one sample sequenced in a study of cytomegalovirus exposure and HLA in healthy donors. The primer mix had 60 Vbeta and 13 Jbeta primers. The method was immunoSEQ multiplex PCR; TCRdb's version includes in-frame clones alone and lacks a portion of them. Recorded here are 30,000 to 35,000 clones; the top ten clones represent around 4.8%. The specimen sequenced was PBMCs. All receptors come from a middle-aged woman in good health and CMV-seropositive.

Concerning this clone itself: Other DNA sequences of this sample code for an identical CDR3. This chain links TRBV18 with TRBJ2-5, with a weak D call TRBD2 (7 bases). Germline values: CDR1 KGHSH, CDR2 LQKENI. V lost 2 bases to trimming and J lost 5 bases, with 9 bases between them. The CDR3 totals 13 residues. CDR3 residues: CASSPGRGETQYF. The CDR3 nucleotides read TGTGCCAGCTCACCAGGGAGGGGGGAGACCCAGTACTTC. Together with reference TRBV18 and TRBJ2-5, the CDR3 gives the full variable domain: NAGVMQNPRHLVRRRGQEARLRCSPMKGHSHVYWYRQLPEEGLKFMVYLQKENIIDESGMPKERFSAEFPKEGPSILRIQQVVRGDSAAYFCASSPGRGETQYFGPGTRLLVL.

The chain joins TRBV7-9 to TRBJ2-1, with D possibly matching TRBD1 (6 bases). Trimming took off 4 bases at V and 3 bases at J, with 16 bases between the two ends. The CDR3 has 16 amino acids. Germline V gene sequence: CDR1 SEHNR, CDR2 FQNEAQ (reference sequence). The CDR3, as DNA: TGTGCCAGCAGCTCGGGGAAAGACAGGCGCTACAATGAGCAGTTCTTC. Its translation is CASSSGKDRRYNEQFF.

The chain joins TRBV4-1 to TRBJ2-2; tentative D call: TRBD1 (6 bases). The V gene's germline CDR1 is MGHRA and CDR2 YSYEKL. V lost 2 bases and J 4 bases, leaving 11 bases between the germline ends. CDR3 length: 15 residues. The CDR3 region is CASSQRGKVTGELFF. CDR3 DNA sequence: TGCGCCAGCAGCCAAAGGGGGAAAGTCACCGGGGAGCTGTTTTTT.

The CDR3 reads CASSETSGRRETQYF. In DNA form, the CDR3 reads TGTGCCAGCAGTGAGACTAGCGGGAGGCGGGAGACCCAGTACTTC. The rearrangement joins TRBV28 to TRBJ2-5; TRBD2 agrees at 13 bases. The V segment lost 5 bases and the J segment 5 bases; nucleotides outside the gene matches: 5. CDR3 length: 15 amino acids. The V gene's germline CDR1 is MDHEN and CDR2 SYDVKM.

V gene TRBV4-3 combines with J gene TRBJ2-2, with D possibly matching TRBD1 (6 bases). The germline gives CDR1 LGHNA, CDR2 YSLEER. CDR3 length equals 16 residues. Trimming took off 2 bases at V and 8 bases at J, with 18 bases between the two ends. This CDR3 reads CASSQKPSSGAGELFF. CDR3 in DNA: TGCGCCAGCAGCCAAAAACCTTCCTCAGGGGCAGGGGAGCTGTTTTTT.

Details on this clone: An end of the junction differs from the germline gene, which may be a read error. The rearrangement joins TRBV4-1 to TRBJ2-3; weak D call: TRBD1 (5 bases). CDR3 length: 14 residues. Germline assignment: CDR1 MGHRA and CDR2 YSYEKL. The CDR3 loop is CASSRGPDADKQYF. The CDR3 DNA sequence: TGCGCCAGCAGCCGGGGCCCAGACGCAGATAAGCAGTATTTT.

This chain links TRBV27 with TRBJ2-7; D call uncertain. The length of the CDR3 is 12 residues. Germline values: CDR1 MNHEY, CDR2 SMNVEV (reference sequence). With 8 bases removed from V and 6 bases from J, the gap between germline ends came to 14 bases. The CDR3 spells CASGLVGFEQYF. The DNA of the CDR3 is TGTGCCAGCGGCCTAGTTGGGTTCGAGCAGTACTTC.

The chain joins TRBV2 to TRBJ2-5; maybe TRBD1 (5 bases). The CDR3 spans 13 residues. V lost 4 bases and J lost 5, with 11 bases in between. Germline CDR1 and CDR2: SNHLY and FYNNEI. The CDR3 DNA reads TGTGCCAGCAGTGGGAAGGGGTGGGAGACCCAGTACTTC. Translation: CASSGKGWETQYF.

About this clone: The junction departs from germline at one end; a sequencing error may be responsible. This chain links TRBV30 with TRBJ2-1, with D hard to call. Germline V gene lookup returns CDR1 GTSNPN and CDR2 SVGIG (reference sequence). The CDR3 length is 12 residues. CDR3 in amino acids: CASSSMANEQFF. The CDR3 DNA reads as TGTGCCTCGAGTTCGATGGCCAATGAGCAGTTCTTC.

The chain joins TRBV28 to TRBJ1-5, with D perhaps TRBD1 (6 bases). The V end lost 4 bases, the J end lost 5 bases, and 9 bases lay between the germline ends. CDR1 MDHEN and CDR2 SYDVKM come from the germline V gene. This CDR3 comprises 13 residues. The CDR3 loop is CASSSGADQPQHF. In DNA, the CDR3 is TGTGCCAGCAGTTCAGGGGCTGATCAGCCCCAGCATTTT.

V is TRBV25-1 and J is TRBJ2-7; TRBD1 might be the D (6 bases). The CDR3 covers 12 residues. The germline CDR1 and CDR2 sequences are MGHDK and SYGVNS. The ends were cut back, 7 bases at V and 2 bases at J, with 9 bases in the middle. The CDR3 loop is CASKDRAYEQYF. CDR3 bases: TGTGCCAGCAAGGACAGAGCCTACGAGCAGTACTTC.

The chain couples TRBV9 to TRBJ1-5; D gene unclear. The V and J ends lost 7 bases and 6 bases respectively, with 17 bases between them. Germline V gene sequence: CDR1 SGDLS, CDR2 YYNGEE. The CDR3 spans 14 residues. The CDR3 nucleotides read TGTGCCAGCGTATGGGGAGAACCGCGTCAGCCCCAGCATTTT. Translated, it gives CASVWGEPRQPQHF.

The genes are TRBV11-1 and TRBJ2-1; the match to TRBD2 covers 10 bases. This CDR3 is 15 amino acids long. Germline CDR1 SGHAT, CDR2 FQDESV (reference sequence). Unmatched junction bases numbered 6, after V lost 5 bases and J lost 5 bases. The CDR3, as DNA: TGTGCCAGCAGCCAAGGACTAGCGGAAAACAATGAGCAGTTCTTC. Residues: CASSQGLAENNEQFF.

V usage is TRBV5-6 and J usage is TRBJ1-4; 8 nucleotides align to TRBD1. The V and J ends lost 4 bases and 0 bases, in that order; junction bases with no gene match: 5. Germline V gene sequence: CDR1 SGHDT, CDR2 YYEEEE. The CDR3 is 16 amino acids. The CDR3 protein is CASSATGAATNEKLFF. The CDR3 bases are TGTGCCAGCAGCGCGACAGGGGCGGCAACTAATGAAAAACTGTTTTTT.

The chain carries TRBV7-9 and TRBJ2-7; no definite D call. V lost 1 base to trimming and J lost 3 bases, with 7 bases between them. The CDR3 runs to 13 residues. Germline loops: CDR1 SEHNR, CDR2 FQNEAQ (reference sequence). The CDR3 region is CASSLEFGYEQYF. As DNA, the CDR3 is TGTGCCAGCAGCTTAGAATTCGGCTACGAGCAGTACTTC.

The gene calls are TRBV4-1 and TRBJ2-7, with 7 bases matching TRBD1. Germline-derived CDR1 and CDR2 are MGHRA and YSYEKL. The CDR3 runs 14 residues. V trimming: 1 base; J trimming: 9 bases; junction bases outside the gene matches: 9. The CDR3 DNA reads as TGCGCCAGCAGCCAAGCAGGACAGGACTTTGGGCAGTACTTC. It specifies CASSQAGQDFGQYF.

The chain employs TRBV19 and TRBJ1-2; possibly TRBD1 for D (5 bases). Germline CDR1 is LNHDA and CDR2 is SQIVND (reference sequence). This CDR3 region has 12 residues. The V and J ends lost 10 bases and 3 bases respectively, with 12 bases between them. CDR3 protein: CATKRGYYGYTF. The DNA of the CDR3 is TGTGCCACAAAACGGGGGTACTATGGCTACACCTTC.

The CDR3 reads CASSGRTSGSYNEQFF. The CDR3, as DNA: TGTGCCAGCAGCGGACGGACTAGCGGGAGCTACAATGAGCAGTTCTTC. The chain is built from TRBV7-9 and TRBJ2-1, with 13 bases fitting TRBD2. The CDR3 runs 16 residues. Per germline, CDR1 SEHNR and CDR2 FQNEAQ (reference sequence). V shed 5 bases, J shed 3 bases, and the junction held 4 bases outside the gene matches.

V usage is TRBV6-1 and J usage is TRBJ1-1, with 7 positions matching TRBD1. The CDR3 has 14 amino acids. The germline V gene encodes CDR1 MNHNS and CDR2 SASEGT. V was clipped by 3 bases and J by 0 bases; unmatched bases: 1. The CDR3 nucleotides read TGTGCCAGCAGTGAGGGACAGCTGAACACTGAAGCTTTCTTT. Its protein product is CASSEGQLNTEAFF.

The V call is TRBV19, the J call TRBJ2-6; D remains ambiguous. This CDR3 region has 18 residues. V was clipped by 1 base and J by 0 bases, with 13 bases between them. Germline V lookup: CDR1 LNHDA, CDR2 SQIVND (reference sequence). The CDR3 nucleotides read TGTGCCAGTAGTATAGGGGCCCGGCTCCCCTCTGGGGCCAACGTCCTGACTTTC. Translating it yields CASSIGARLPSGANVLTF.

The V gene is TRBV2, the J gene TRBJ1-1; D is possibly TRBD1 (5 bases). The germline V gene encodes CDR1 SNHLY and CDR2 FYNNEI. Trimming shortened V by 4 bases and J by 5 bases, and 14 bases separated the two germline ends. The CDR3 sequence is 14 residues long. The CDR3 DNA is TGTGCCAGCAGTGGGGCTTTGCGGGGGACTGAAGCTTTCTTT. Residues: CASSGALRGTEAFF.

The rearrangement uses TRBV7-2 and TRBJ2-7; no clear D gene. V gave up 1 base and J gave up 3 bases, with 10 bases separating them. The CDR3 spans 14 residues. Per germline, CDR1 SGHTA and CDR2 FQGNSA. CDR3 nucleotides: TGTGCCAGCAGCTTAGTTCCAAGCGTCTACGAGCAGTACTTC. This gives the protein CASSLVPSVYEQYF. Full variable domain (rest looked up from reference TRBV7-2 and TRBJ2-7): GAGVSQSPSNKVTEKGKDVELRCDPISGHTALYWYRQSLGQGLEFLIYFQGNSAPDKSGLPSDRFSAERTGGSVSTLTIQRTQQEDSAVYLCASSLVPSVYEQYFGPGTRLTVT.